Sequencing of this T cell receptor (beta chain) was carried out in a study of blood T cell repertoires in COVID-19. In the study overall: Researchers got acute and convalescent COVID-19 samples from the United States, Italy and Spain. The cDNA or gDNA used as material had been derived from T cells, B-cell-depleted T cells, or PBMCs.

The study drew participants aged roughly 18 to 95 years from 24 US areas. Cohort 3 recovery required two negative PCRs, clearance, or symptom resolution. V shed 3 bases, J shed 9 bases, and the junction held 11 bases outside the gene matches. CDR3 length: 15 residues. The germline V gene encodes CDR1 SGHNT and CDR2 YYREEE (reference sequence). This clone is large (0.1 to 1%). Produced via immunoSEQ multiplex PCR; TCRdb's table is partial and in-frame only. The profile shows about 150,000 clones, around 80% of them singletons. This receptor was taken from a woman aged 50 to 65 who had recovered from COVID-19. This chain uses TRBV5-4 with TRBJ2-2; 7 bases align to TRBD1. The sequenced material came from PBMCs or T cells enriched from blood (not recorded which). CDR3 sequence reads: CASSSGTVGEWELFF. CDR3 sequence (DNA): TGTGCCAGCAGCTCCGGGACAGTTGGCGAATGGGAGCTGTTTTTT.